The 28 T cell receptor beta chains below were found in one sample sequenced in a study of shared clonotypes between healthy human individuals. Sequencing used immunoSEQ multiplex PCR; TCRdb keeps in-frame clones, though not all of them. Altogether around 500,000 clones are present, about 85% being singletons, with the ten largest covering 10% to 15%. Sequences were obtained from PBMCs. The receptors originated from a woman aged 40 to 50 in good health. Some clones in this sample may be carry-over from other donors' samples.

The chain recombines TRBV15 with TRBJ1-2, with a tentative D call TRBD1 (6 bases). This CDR3 contains 15 residues. V shed 0 bases and J shed 7 bases, with 15 bases lying between them. Germline V gene sequence: CDR1 LNHNV, CDR2 YYDKDF (reference sequence). The CDR3 region is CATSRDLGGARGYTF. The CDR3 region has the DNA TGTGCCACCAGCAGAGATCTGGGGGGGGCTCGTGGCTACACCTTC.

This clone was seen a single time. CDR3 sequence: CTSSHRRGGTGGNQPQHF. The CDR3 region has the DNA TGCACCAGCAGCCACCGCCGGGGGGGCACAGGGGGCAATCAGCCCCAGCATTTT. The chain carries TRBV1 and TRBJ1-5. TRBV1 is tagged as a pseudogene. CDR3 length: 18 amino acids.

The chain employs TRBV18 and TRBJ1-1; tentative D call: TRBD1 (5 bases). The CDR3 spans 15 residues. CDR1 and CDR2 from the germline V gene are KGHSH and LQKENI. V shed 4 bases and J shed 2 bases, with 14 bases lying between them. The CDR3 bases are TGTGCCAGCTCACGGGGCAGGTACTCTAACACTGAAGCTTTCTTT. Translated, it gives CASSRGRYSNTEAFF.

Notes on this clone: A read error is likely here: a far larger clone is one base away. The chain combines TRBV7-2 with TRBJ2-5; D is uncertain. Germline CDR1 SGHTA, CDR2 FQGNSA. The V end was cut by 3 bases, the J end by 1 base, with 0 bases between. The CDR3 totals 11 residues. The chain's CDR3 is CASSFQETQYF. The CDR3 bases are TGTGCCAGCAGCTTCCAAGAGACCCAGTACTTC. The full variable domain, in which reference TRBV7-2 and TRBJ2-5 provide the parts outside the CDR3, is GAGVSQSPSNKVTEKGKDVELRCDPISGHTALYWYRQSLGQGLEFLIYFQGNSAPDKSGLPSDRFSAERTGGSVSTLTIQRTQQEDSAVYLCASSFQETQYFGPGTRLLVL.

This clone was observed a handful of times. The J gene is TRBJ2-3, the V gene TRBV29-1; D is unclear. In germline, CDR1 is SQVTM, CDR2 ANQGSEA. Trimming removed 7 bases from V and 2 bases from J, with 10 bases in between. The CDR3 is 12 amino acids. The CDR3 here is CSGQRNTDTQYF. CDR3 coding DNA: TGCAGCGGACAAAGGAACACAGATACGCAGTATTTT.

With regard to this clone: A read error is likely here: a far larger clone is one base away. V is TRBV4-3 and J is TRBJ1-1; unclear D gene. CDR1 and CDR2 (germline): LGHNA, YSLEER. The CDR3 totals 15 residues. The CDR3 loop reads CASSRTWTGGTESFF. The CDR3, as DNA: TGCGCCAGCAGCCGAACCTGGACCGGAGGTACTGAATCTTTCTTT.

The genes are TRBV15 and TRBJ2-3; TRBD2 aligns across 9 bases. V lost 0 bases and J lost 7; bases outside the gene matches: 5. CDR1 and CDR2 from the germline V gene are LNHNV and YYDKDF (reference sequence). The CDR3 consists of 15 residues. The CDR3 is CATSRDAGGPHTQYF. Written as DNA, the CDR3 is TGTGCCACCAGCAGAGATGCGGGAGGGCCCCATACGCAGTATTTT. Combining the CDR3 with reference TRBV15 and TRBJ2-3 gives the whole variable domain DAMVIQNPRYQVTQFGKPVTLSCSQTLNHNVMYWYQQKSSQAPKLLFHYYDKDFNNEADTPDNFQSRRPNTSFCFLDIRSPGLGDTAMYLCATSRDAGGPHTQYFGPGTRLTVL.

This chain links TRBV11-2 with TRBJ2-7; possible D gene TRBD1, 6 bases. The CDR3 is 15 amino acids. Per germline, CDR1 SGHAT and CDR2 FQNNGV. Trimming shortened V by 5 bases and J by 0 bases, and 14 bases separated the two germline ends. Here the CDR3 DNA reads TGTGCCAGCAGCGCACCAACAGGGCCCTCCTACGAGCAGTACTTC. It is translated as CASSAPTGPSYEQYF.

The chain carries TRBV19 and TRBJ2-7, with TRBD1 matching over 8 bases. Germline CDR1 and CDR2: LNHDA and SQIVND (reference sequence). V trimming: 2 bases; J trimming: 0 bases; junction bases outside the gene matches: 3. CDR3 length equals 15 residues. This CDR3 is CASSIRTGYSYEQYF. For the CDR3, the DNA is TGTGCCAGTAGTATAAGGACAGGGTACTCCTACGAGCAGTACTTC.

This clone is medium-sized by share. This chain links TRBV15 with TRBJ2-1; D unresolved. Trimming cost V 0 bases and J 5 bases, with 11 bases left between them. Germline CDR1 reads LNHNV; CDR2 reads YYDKDF (reference sequence). The CDR3 has 15 amino acids. The CDR3 DNA reads as TGTGCCACCAGCAGAGATTTTCCGCGGCACAATGAGCAGTTCTTC. Its protein product is CATSRDFPRHNEQFF. Complete variable domain (other parts from reference TRBV15 and TRBJ2-1): DAMVIQNPRYQVTQFGKPVTLSCSQTLNHNVMYWYQQKSSQAPKLLFHYYDKDFNNEADTPDNFQSRRPNTSFCFLDIRSPGLGDTAMYLCATSRDFPRHNEQFFGPGTRLTVL.

The genes are TRBV7-9 and TRBJ2-7; the match to TRBD2 covers 10 bases. The CDR3 is 17 residues long. In germline, CDR1 is SEHNR, CDR2 FQNEAQ (reference sequence). The ends lost 4 bases at V and 4 bases at J; junction bases unmatched: 13. Here the CDR3 reads CASSSRLAGGGAYEQYF. The CDR3 nucleotides read TGTGCCAGCAGCTCGCGACTAGCGGGTGGTGGGGCGTACGAGCAGTACTTC.

The gene calls are TRBV30 and TRBJ2-7; D may be TRBD1 or TRBD2 (5 bases each). The CDR3 is 11 residues long. Germline assignment: CDR1 GTSNPN and CDR2 SVGIG (reference sequence). The germline V and J ends were trimmed by 7 bases and 6 bases, with 13 bases remaining between them. The CDR3 region has the DNA TGTGCCTTCGGGGCGCGATCCGAGCAGTACTTC. The encoded protein is CAFGARSEQYF.

The table lists this clone with a few counts. This is likely an artifact of a read error, given a far larger clone one base away. This chain connects TRBV30 to TRBJ1-1, with TRBD1 as a possible D gene (5 bases). Germline V gene lookup returns CDR1 GTSNPN and CDR2 SVGIG (reference sequence). CDR3 length equals 12 residues. The CDR3 region is CAWGPGNTKAFF. The CDR3, as DNA: TGTGCCTGGGGCCCAGGGAACACTAAAGCTTTCTTT.

The chain has TRBV11-3 and TRBJ2-5; D is perhaps TRBD1 (6 bases). V lost 1 base and J lost 3, with 6 bases in between. The CDR3 is 13 amino acids. The germline V gene has CDR1 SGHNT and CDR2 YENEEA. In DNA form, the CDR3 reads TGTGCCAGCAGCTTAGGGACAGAAGAGACCCAGTACTTC. Translated, it gives CASSLGTEETQYF.

The chain has TRBV6-5 and TRBJ1-2; a possible D gene is TRBD1 (5 bases). V was clipped by 4 bases and J by 4 bases, with 10 bases between them. The CDR3 totals 13 residues. Per the germline V gene, CDR1 is MNHEY and CDR2 is SVGAGI. CDR3 nucleotide sequence: TGTGCCAGCAGTTCCACAGGTGCCTATGGCTACACCTTC. Residues: CASSSTGAYGYTF.

The chain has TRBV6-1 and TRBJ2-2; TRBD1 matches 8 bases. CDR1 is MNHNS, CDR2 SASEGT, per germline. The CDR3 spans 13 residues. J lost 5 bases, V lost 4 bases, and 0 bases had no gene match. CDR3 amino acids: CASSGQGTGELFF. DNA for the CDR3: TGTGCCAGCAGTGGACAGGGGACCGGGGAGCTGTTTTTT.

This clone is a singleton in its sample. V is TRBV30 and J is TRBJ2-5, with 13 positions matching TRBD2. Germline trimming cut 5 bases from V and 4 bases from J; bases unmatched to any gene: 10. Germline CDR1 reads GTSNPN; CDR2 reads SVGIG (reference sequence). The CDR3 consists of 16 residues. The CDR3 sequence is CAWRHRTSGSRETQYF. In nucleotides, the CDR3 is TGTGCCTGGCGCCACAGGACTAGCGGGAGTAGAGAGACCCAGTACTTC. Supplemented by reference TRBV30 and TRBJ2-5, the full variable domain reads SQTIHQWPATLVQPVGSPLSLECTVEGTSNPNLYWYRQAAGRGLQLLFYSVGIGQISSEVPQNLSASRPQDRQFILSSKKLLLSDSGFYLCAWRHRTSGSRETQYFGPGTRLLVL.

This clone was observed a few times. The chain carries TRBV28 and TRBJ2-3; 11 nucleotides align to TRBD2. CDR1 MDHEN and CDR2 SYDVKM come from the germline V gene. The CDR3 runs 14 residues. With V trimmed by 8 bases and J by 2 bases, 3 bases remained unmatched. The CDR3 sequence is CASGTSGFTDTQYF. CDR3 in DNA: TGTGCCAGCGGGACTAGCGGATTCACAGATACGCAGTATTTT.

This clone has only one observation. The chain links TRBV6-6 to TRBJ1-4; the match to TRBD1 covers 8 bases. V shed 6 bases and J 8 bases; nucleotides not matched to a gene: 8. The CDR3 has 14 residues. Germline V gene sequence: CDR1 MNHNY, CDR2 SVGAGI (reference sequence). In DNA, the CDR3 is TGTGCCAGCAGCTCGGACAGGGCGGGGGAAAAACTGTTTTTT. Its protein is CASSSDRAGEKLFF.

The genes are TRBV14 and TRBJ2-7, with TRBD1 as a possible D gene (5 bases). The CDR3 has 16 residues. Germline values: CDR1 SGHDN, CDR2 FVKESK. V lost 2 bases and J lost 1, with 15 bases in between. CDR3 DNA: TGTGCCAGCAGCCAAAGGCAGGGTTTTCCTTCCTACGAGCAGTACTTC. It yields the protein CASSQRQGFPSYEQYF.

This clone has a count of ten or more. The genes are TRBV5-1 and TRBJ2-7; the D gene could be TRBD1 or TRBD2 (5 bases each). Germline V gives CDR1 SGHRS, CDR2 YFSETQ. The CDR3 has 15 residues. Trimming shortened V by 1 base and J by 2 bases, and 13 bases separated the two germline ends. The CDR3 nucleotides read TGCGCCAGCAGCTTGAATGCAGGGAGTCCCTACGAGCAGTACTTC. As protein: CASSLNAGSPYEQYF.

Concerning this clone itself: A far larger clone differs by one base, so this is likely a read error. Other DNA sequences within the sample encode an identical CDR3. The chain couples TRBV5-8 to TRBJ1-2; a possible D gene is TRBD1 (6 bases). The CDR3 runs 17 residues. CDR1 and CDR2 from the germline V gene are SGHTS and YDEGEE. CDR3 sequence: CASSLGAGPTPTPGYTF. CDR3 DNA sequence: TGCGCCAGCAGCTTGGGGGCTGGGCCGACGCCGACCCCTGGCTACACCTTC. The full variable domain, with the rest looked up from reference TRBV5-8 and TRBJ1-2, is EAGVTQSPTHLIKTRGQQATLRCSPISGHTSVYWYQQALGLGLQFLLWYDEGEERNRGNFPPRFSGRQFPNYSSELNVNALELEDSALYLCASSLGAGPTPTPGYTFGSGTRLTVV.

This clone was detected ten times or more. The chain is built from TRBV28 and TRBJ1-2; TRBD1 is a possible D gene (5 bases). The CDR3 is 13 residues long. Trimming stripped 6 bases from V and 4 bases from J, with 12 bases between. Germline loops: CDR1 MDHEN, CDR2 SYDVKM. The CDR3 spells CASRPTGPYGYTF. The CDR3 coding sequence is TGTGCCAGCAGGCCGACGGGGCCCTATGGCTACACCTTC.

The rearrangement joins TRBV2 to TRBJ2-1, with 14 bases lining up with TRBD2. The trim removed 3 bases at V and 5 bases at J, leaving 3 bases unmatched. The germline CDR1 and CDR2 sequences are SNHLY and FYNNEI. CDR3 size: 16 residues. CDR3 DNA sequence: TGTGCCAGCAGTGAGGCGGGACTAGCGGGAGACAATGAGCAGTTCTTC. Amino acid sequence: CASSEAGLAGDNEQFF.

A word on this clone: A far larger clone is a single base away, which makes a read error likely. The chain combines TRBV5-4 with TRBJ2-5; weak D call: TRBD2 (5 bases). In germline, CDR1 is SGHNT, CDR2 YYREEE (reference sequence). V dropped 3 bases and J dropped 5 bases, with 17 bases sitting between them. CDR3 length equals 15 residues. CDR3 sequence reads: CASSSQSEGTETQYF. The CDR3 DNA is TGTGCCAGCAGCTCGCAGTCAGAGGGCACGGAGACCCAGTACTTC.

The chain has TRBV29-1 and TRBJ2-3, with TRBD2 matching over 15 bases. The J segment lost 2 bases and the V segment lost 3 bases, leaving 9 bases of the junction unmatched. This CDR3 region has 18 residues. In germline, CDR1 is SQVTM, CDR2 ANQGSEA. CDR3 DNA sequence: TGCAGCGTTGAGGGGGGGACTAGCGGGAGGTCCCCCACAGATACGCAGTATTTT. Translation gives CSVEGGTSGRSPTDTQYF.

The chain employs TRBV27 and TRBJ2-2; TRBD1 agrees at 8 bases. The germline gives CDR1 MNHEY, CDR2 SMNVEV (reference sequence). Trimming removed 6 bases from V and 2 bases from J; junction bases left unmatched: 8. This CDR3 is built from 16 residues. The CDR3 loop reads CASRRDRGPNTGELFF. The CDR3 region has the DNA TGTGCCAGCAGGCGCGACAGGGGCCCTAACACCGGGGAGCTGTTTTTT.

The chain couples TRBV6-1 to TRBJ2-2; D gene uncertain. Germline values: CDR1 MNHNS, CDR2 SASEGT. V lost 1 base and J lost 4, with 10 bases in between. The CDR3 loop spans 15 amino acids. This chain's CDR3 is CASSEVGRSTGELFF. DNA for the CDR3: TGTGCCAGCAGTGAAGTTGGAAGGAGCACCGGGGAGCTGTTTTTT.